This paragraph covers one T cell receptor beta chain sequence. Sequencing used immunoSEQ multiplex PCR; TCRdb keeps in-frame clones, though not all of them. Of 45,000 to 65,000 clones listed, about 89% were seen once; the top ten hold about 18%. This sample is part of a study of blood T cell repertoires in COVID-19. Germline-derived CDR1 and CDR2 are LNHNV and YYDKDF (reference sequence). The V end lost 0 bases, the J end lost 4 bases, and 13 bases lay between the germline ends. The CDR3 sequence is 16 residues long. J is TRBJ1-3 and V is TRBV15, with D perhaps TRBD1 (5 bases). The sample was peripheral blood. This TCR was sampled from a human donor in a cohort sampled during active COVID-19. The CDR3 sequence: CATSRDLMGLGNTIYF. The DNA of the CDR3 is TGTGCCACCAGCAGAGATTTGATGGGGCTCGGAAACACCATATATTTT.